The following is a T cell receptor beta chain sequence with its context. This specimen belongs to a study of patients and donors after allogeneic stem cell transplantation. One entry per CDR3 protein results from TCRdb running MiXCR on the RT-PCR reads. The sample lists about a million distinct CDR3 sequences, more than 15% seen once, with 5.5% to 6.5% in the top ten. The sequence was collected from a human donor who was either an allogeneic HSCT recipient or a stem cell or donor lymphocyte infusion donor (not recorded which). It is not recorded whose cells these are; they may come from a transplant donor. The sample comprised blood, either unsorted or a sorted T cell fraction (not recorded which).

The CDR3: CASSLIGTSGRASNEQFF. CDR3 nucleotide sequence: TGTGCCAGCAGCTTGATCGGGACTAGCGGGAGGGCTAGTAATGAGCAGTTCTTC. The chain employs TRBV5-5 and TRBJ2-1; TRBD2 aligns across 16 bases. CDR1 and CDR2 from the germline V gene are SGHKS and YYEKEE (reference sequence). The CDR3 sequence is 18 residues long. V was clipped by 1 base and J by 7 bases; unmatched bases: 8. Together with reference TRBV5-5 and TRBJ2-1, the CDR3 gives the full variable domain: DAGVTQSPTHLIKTRGQQVTLRCSPISGHKSVSWYQQVLGQGPQFIFQYYEKEERGRGNFPDRFSARQFPNYSSELNVNALLLGDSALYLCASSLIGTSGRASNEQFFGPGTRLTVL.